The T cell receptor beta chain described here comes from a study of T-cell reconstitution after alpha-beta-depleted transplantation in children. This clonotype was observed at least ten times. The TCRbeta library was prepared with unique molecular identifiers. TCRdb recomputed calls from the PCR reads with MiXCR, one row per CDR3 protein. This sample yields approximately 500,000 distinct CDR3 sequences, of which about 10% are seen a single time; just over 2% belongs to the top ten. Germline V gives CDR1 MDHEN, CDR2 SYDVKM. The CDR3 runs to 12 residues. The V end was cut by 2 bases, the J end by 4 bases, with 3 bases between.

This material consisted of PBMCs, taken before TCRalphabeta/CD19-depleted stem cell transplant. This receptor was taken from a child younger than 10 with inherited bone marrow failure, due to receive a stem cell transplant. This rearrangement joins TRBV28 to TRBJ2-1, with unresolved D. In DNA, the CDR3 is TGTGCCAGCAGTTTAAATTACAATGAGCAGTTCTTC. Its translation is CASSLNYNEQFF.